This T cell receptor beta chain emerged from a study of cytomegalovirus exposure and HLA in healthy donors (dated by TCRdb to 2016 to 2017). For the study in its entirety: In an earlier analysis of some 550 of the donors, around 290 Gb of sequence data and 90 million to 120 million unique TCR beta sequences from 150 million to 200 million T cells were reported. About 330 gigabases of sequencing data and 75 million to 85 million unique TCR sequences made up an early release that covered approximately 700 HLA-typed donors. The genetic ancestry cluster associated with self-reported Caucasian donors included 81% of the roughly 400 genotyped donors. The aim of the study was to test whether cataloging public T cell receptors could identify signatures of past pathogen exposure. The study used immunosequencing to profile the T cell repertoires of several hundred subjects and linked those repertoires to cytomegalovirus serostatus. Along with the roughly 710-subject first cohort, a separate validation cohort of some 130 different subjects was used. To predict cytomegalovirus infection status, the study combined high-throughput TCR immunosequencing, statistical association of individual TCRs with disease status, and machine learning. To study patterns of TCR occurrence, a later analysis re-analyzed previously published TCR beta repertoires from 666 donors and added high-resolution HLA genotyping. In the later analysis, no new phenotypic data were used to find candidate immune exposures; instead, reliance was placed on TCR beta sequences and their occurrence across donors. An earlier analysis of 587 of the donors used high-throughput TCR beta sequencing to judge whether each TCR beta V gene segment behaved as functional or pseudogenic. Donor age, sex, ethnicity and CMV serostatus were collected together with the repertoire data. A later genetic analysis took genome-wide SNP genotypes for 398 of the 666 donors and used that subset as a discovery cohort. Every repertoire in the discovery cohort had been generated on one and the same sequencing platform. HLA typing included class I and class II loci at four-digit resolution. Typing coverage differed by locus: A, B, C, DRB1 and DQB1 were typed in roughly 629-640 donors, DQA1 in about 560, DPA1 in over 600, and DPB1 in 400 to 490. Several DR-DQ haplotypes were handled as single units for association and clustering because linkage in the cohort was strong. On average, about 200,000 unique TCR beta nucleotide sequences were sequenced per donor among fewer than 500 genotyped donors of the cohort, with roughly 20% of those sequences being non-productive. General findings and caveats noted by the study authors: In an earlier analysis of more than 500 of the donors, most TCR beta V segments appeared in productive rearrangements about 90% or about 30% of the time, broadly matching IMGT annotations. A later genetic analysis associated a missense DCLRE1C variant with V-gene and J-gene trimming of TCR beta chains, and an independent cohort replicated the association. When HLA alleles, especially DR and DQ, strongly co-occurred, attributing TCR associations to individual alleles was difficult. Linkage disequilibrium might explain the correlated functional status among segregating V segments, but an unknown experimental factor could not be excluded. Cytomegalovirus status was reported to be diagnosed by the classifier with high specificity and sensitivity in both the original and validation cohorts. Most TCR sequences were observed very rarely across donors, whereas some public TCRs were present in many individuals. Because HLA typing was missing for some donors at each locus, association tests included only the typed subset. In vitro tests confirmed that a few of the cytomegalovirus-associated TCR beta chains recognize cytomegalovirus antigens. For the cohort, immune exposure information was limited to CMV serostatus. Compared with the approximately 710-donor mean, donors in an Asian-associated ancestry cluster had fewer N-insertions in productive TCRs, according to a later genetic analysis. A group of highly shared sequence variants was considered likely to be a technical artifact of the sequencing pipeline. In a later analysis, HLA-associated TCR beta chains were found to be more clonally expanded and to have lower generation probabilities than equally common non-associated chains. The cohort was sequenced for TCR beta chains only, and without alpha or paired-chain data the features that could be detected were limited. At a false discovery rate of 0.05, a later analysis linked some 17,000 TCR beta sequences to specific HLA alleles. Some IMGT-functional V segments, including TRBV6-2 and TRBV6-3, could not be distinguished by the 87-base-pair reads and were therefore excluded. In the study, around 150 TCR beta chains were listed as associated with cytomegalovirus. In a later analysis, the rate of TCR association differed among HLA loci, with DRB1 alleles having the most associated TCRs and HLA-C alleles having the fewest. A further reported finding was that TCR beta sequences accurately predicted the HLA-A and HLA-B alleles for most subjects in the first cohort. Most CMV-associated TCR beta chains appeared to be HLA-restricted in a later analysis, and the HLA associations seemed to be driven largely by CMV exposure. The presence/absence analyses assumed that sequencing depth was roughly uniform across donors, and that assumption may not be true. About 17 rarely observed V segments, including chromosome 9 orphons, were excluded from the earlier analysis of several hundred of the donors because counts were too low. According to a later analysis, parvovirus B19, influenza, CMV and Epstein-Barr virus appeared linked to several top co-occurrence clusters. It was suggested by the authors that the approach could potentially be generalized to other disease states and immunological phenotypes.

The junction shows trimming of 4 bases on V and 3 bases on J, and the gene matches do not reach 13 bases of it. Taken from cysteine to phenylalanine, the CDR3 has 17 residues. Only the CDR3 portion is preserved as DNA: 51 bases, with reading frame beginning at the first base. Via the germline V gene (reference sequence), CDR1 is SGHNT and CDR2 YYREEE. The method was the immunoSEQ multiplex PCR assay. For the multiplex PCR, a mixture combining 60 forward primers for TCR Vbeta segments and 13 reverse primers for TCR Jbeta segments was used. The CDR3 region of rearranged TCR beta genes was amplified from genomic DNA by a multiplex PCR assay. The Illumina HiSeq System was used to sequence the amplified TCR beta libraries as 87-base-pair reads. The authors' analysis ran thus. In a later analysis, 80 million or so unique TCR beta chains were counted across the roughly 700 repertoires, and approximately 11 million of these chains were shared by at least two donors. A nearest-neighbor algorithm error-corrected the raw reads and collapsed the reads into unique sequences, merging closely related sequences to remove PCR and sequencing errors. CDR3 sequences were aligned to IMGT reference sequences to assign V, D and J gene segments. For a sequence to be retained, at least a six-nucleotide match to both a V gene segment and a J gene segment was required. A rearrangement was called productive if the CDR3 had no stop codons and remained in frame with V and J, and every other rearrangement was called non-productive. CDR3 was defined by IMGT convention, running from the second conserved V-encoded cysteine to the conserved J-encoded phenylalanine. The earlier analysis of fewer than 750 of the donors excluded sequences that lacked an unambiguous match to a single V gene segment. In an earlier analysis of approximately 610 of the donors, V segments were called functional above 56.7% productive rearrangements and were called segregating when the between-donor standard deviation exceeded 5%. To diagnose cytomegalovirus status from the catalog of TCR beta chain sequences, a statistical classification framework was built. V and J gene assignment, in a later analysis, came from comparing TCR nucleotide sequences with IMGT/GENE-DB human TR gene sequences. A later analysis assigned CDR3 sequences and most-parsimonious VDJ recombination scenarios with the TCRdist pipeline. In a later analysis, each TCR beta chain was defined by its CDR3 amino acid sequence together with its V-gene family, and reads without a unique V-gene family were excluded. A later analysis removed nearly 600 highly shared, low-generation-probability nucleotide sequences to deal with suspected cross-contamination and a sequencing artifact. In a later analysis, a clonal expansion index for each public chain was calculated from normalized within-repertoire ranks of inferred template counts. In a later analysis, generation probabilities were computed using a VDJ recombination model fitted to out-of-frame rearrangements, and the results were checked against IGoR. In a later analysis, TCR-TCR, TCR-HLA and TCR-CMV co-occurrence was scored with hypergeometric tests, and a repertoire-size bias correction was applied to TCR pairs. False discovery rates were estimated in a later analysis by permuting HLA or CMV assignments 20 times. A later analysis grouped co-occurring TCRs with DBSCAN, adding TCRdist sequence similarity when clustering within HLA-allele-positive subsets. For co-occurrence clustering, repertoires with fewer than 30,000 or more than 120,000 public chains were excluded, along with roughly 5 repertoires with anomalous nucleotide sharing. TCRdb limited this immuneACCESS table to in-frame rearrangements with V and J called. A share of clones is missing; checked studies link under half to unresolved V genes, and the rest is unexplained. V, J and clone size are those of that table, while D and trimming were read from the DNA. The sample contains around 110,000 clones, approximately 84% of them found a single time. The ten largest clones represent 2% to 2.5% of the sample.

This clone appeared a single time. Which antigen it targets is not known. Base qualities are not recorded, but no much larger clone differs from it by a single base. The cohort comprised some 680 healthy bone marrow donors. At the time of sampling, all cohort members were nominally healthy, though unrecorded immune exposures were likely present. The donor was CMV seronegative and belonged to the group of over 300 seronegative cohort members. A peripheral blood sample was collected from each donor, and TCR beta sequencing was performed on peripheral blood mononuclear cells. The Qiagen DNeasy Blood Extraction Kit was used to extract genomic DNA from the blood cell samples.

Material: PBMCs. Recombination joined TRBV5-4 with TRBJ2-5, with TRBD2 matching 9 junction bases. The receptor was isolated from a man under 40 in good health and CMV-seronegative. The CDR3 sequence is CASSGLGTSHGEETQYF. The base sequence is TGTGCCAGCAGCGGCCTCGGGACTAGCCATGGAGAAGAGACCCAGTACTTC.